What follows is one T cell receptor (beta chain) and its context. Germline V gene lookup returns CDR1 MNHEY and CDR2 SVGEGT. V was clipped by 2 bases and J by 11 bases, with 18 bases between them. This CDR3 has 14 residues. The method was immunoSEQ multiplex PCR; TCRdb's version includes in-frame clones alone and lacks a portion of them. The sample contains 100,000 to 150,000 clones, about 90% of which appear only once. This sample is drawn from a study of control samples from healthy donors and cancer patients. The chain couples TRBV6-2 or TRBV6-3 to TRBJ1-1; D is uncertain. The sequence was obtained from a man between 18 and 29 years old in good health. The sequenced material came from blood. The CDR3 protein is CASSYAGSLGGAFF. CDR3 in DNA: TGTGCCAGCAGTTACGCAGGATCCCTCGGCGGGGCTTTCTTT.